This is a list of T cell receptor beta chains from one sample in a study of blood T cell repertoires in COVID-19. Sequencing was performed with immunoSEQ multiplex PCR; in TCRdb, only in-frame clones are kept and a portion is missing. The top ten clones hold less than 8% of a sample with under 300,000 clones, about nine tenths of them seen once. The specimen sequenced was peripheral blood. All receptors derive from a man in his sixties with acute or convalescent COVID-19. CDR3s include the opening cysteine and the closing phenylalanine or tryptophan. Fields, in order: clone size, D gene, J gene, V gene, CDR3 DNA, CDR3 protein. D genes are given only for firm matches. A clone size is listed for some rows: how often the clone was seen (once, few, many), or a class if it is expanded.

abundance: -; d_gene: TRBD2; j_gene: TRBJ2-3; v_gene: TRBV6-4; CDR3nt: TGTGCCAGCAGTGTGCTAGCGGGAGGGCCAGATACGCAGTATTTT; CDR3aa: CASSVLAGGPDTQYF
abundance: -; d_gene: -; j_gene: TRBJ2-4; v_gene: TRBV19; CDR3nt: TGTGCCAGTAGTGGCATGACATTAGCCAAAAACATTCAGTACTTC; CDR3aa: CASSGMTLAKNIQYF
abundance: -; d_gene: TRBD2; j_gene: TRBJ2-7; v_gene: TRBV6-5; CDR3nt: TGTGCCAGCAGTTACAGGCGGGGGGAGCAGTACTTC; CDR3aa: CASSYRRGEQYF
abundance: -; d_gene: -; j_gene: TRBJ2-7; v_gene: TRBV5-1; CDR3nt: TGCGCCAGCAGAACACAGGGCTCCTCCTACGAGCAGTACTTC; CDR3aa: CASRTQGSSYEQYF
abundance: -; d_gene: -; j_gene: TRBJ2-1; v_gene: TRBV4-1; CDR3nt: TGCGCCAGCAGCCAAGGCAGAATAGCGGGACAGAGCTCCTACAATGAGCAGTTCTTC; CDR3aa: CASSQGRIAGQSSYNEQFF
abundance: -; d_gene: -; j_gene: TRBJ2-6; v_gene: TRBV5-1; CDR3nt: TGCGCCAGCCGACAGGACCACCCTGGGGCCAACGTCCTGACTTTC; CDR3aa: CASRQDHPGANVLTF
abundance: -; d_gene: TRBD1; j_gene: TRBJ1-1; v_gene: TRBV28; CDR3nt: TGTGCCAGCAGTTCGGGTCGGACAGGGATGAACACTGAAGCTTTCTTT; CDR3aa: CASSSGRTGMNTEAFF
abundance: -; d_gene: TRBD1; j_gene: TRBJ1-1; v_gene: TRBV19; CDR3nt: TGTGCCAGTAGTGCTTCCCGGGACAGGGGGAATGAAGCTTTCTTT; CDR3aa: CASSASRDRGNEAFF
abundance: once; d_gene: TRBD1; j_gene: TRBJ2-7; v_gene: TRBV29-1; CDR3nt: TGCAGCGCATCTCGTCGGACAGGGGTTGACGAGCAGTACTTC; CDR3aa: CSASRRTGVDEQYF
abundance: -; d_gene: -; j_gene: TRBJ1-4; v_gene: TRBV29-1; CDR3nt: TGCAGCGCTTACGGAGCAACTAATGAAAAACTGTTTTTT; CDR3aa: CSAYGATNEKLFF
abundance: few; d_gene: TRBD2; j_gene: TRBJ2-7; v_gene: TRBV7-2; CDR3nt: TGTGCCAGCAGCTTAGGAGGGACTAGCCGCTACCAGCAGTACTTC; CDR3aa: CASSLGGTSRYQQYF
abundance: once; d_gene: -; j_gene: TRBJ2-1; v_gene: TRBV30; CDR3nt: TGTGCCTGGAGTTCGGATGAGCAGTTCTTC; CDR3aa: CAWSSDEQFF
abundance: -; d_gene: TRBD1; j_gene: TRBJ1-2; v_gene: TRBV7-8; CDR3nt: TGTGCCAGCAGCTTAGGGGACAGGCGCGGCTATGGCTACACCTTC; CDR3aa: CASSLGDRRGYGYTF
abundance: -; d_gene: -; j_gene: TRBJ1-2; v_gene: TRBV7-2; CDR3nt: TGTGCCAGCAGCTTGGACAGCTGGGGCTACACCTTC; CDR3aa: CASSLDSWGYTF
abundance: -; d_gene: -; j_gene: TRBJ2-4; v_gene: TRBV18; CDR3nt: TGTGCCAGCTCACAACTACCGACGGATCAAAACATTCAGTACTTC; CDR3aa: CASSQLPTDQNIQYF
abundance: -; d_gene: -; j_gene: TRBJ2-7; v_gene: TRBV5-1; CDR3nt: TGCGCCAGCAGCTTGGCCGGGACTTCTCACGAGCAGTACTTC; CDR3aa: CASSLAGTSHEQYF
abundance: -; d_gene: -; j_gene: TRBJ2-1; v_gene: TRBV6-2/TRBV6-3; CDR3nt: TGTGCCAGCAGCCCAAGACAGGTAACCTACAATGAGCAGTTCTTC; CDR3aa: CASSPRQVTYNEQFF
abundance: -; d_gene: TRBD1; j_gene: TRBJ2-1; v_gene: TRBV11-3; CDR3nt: TGTGCCAGCAGCGCCTGGACAGGGGGTATGGATGAGCAGTTCTTC; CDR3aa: CASSAWTGGMDEQFF
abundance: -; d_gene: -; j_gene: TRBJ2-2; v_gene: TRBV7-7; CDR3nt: TGTGCTAGCAGCTTAATCCAGAACACCGGGGAGCTGTTTTTT; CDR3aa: CASSLIQNTGELFF
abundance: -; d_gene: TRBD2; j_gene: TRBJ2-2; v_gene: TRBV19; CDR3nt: TGTGCCAGTAGTCGAAAGAGCGGGGCGAACACCGGGGAGCTGTTTTTT; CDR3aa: CASSRKSGANTGELFF
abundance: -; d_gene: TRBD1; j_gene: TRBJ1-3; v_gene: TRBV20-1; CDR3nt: TGCAGTGCTAGTCCGGGGGACAGGGCACCGGGAAACACCATATATTTT; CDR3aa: CSASPGDRAPGNTIYF
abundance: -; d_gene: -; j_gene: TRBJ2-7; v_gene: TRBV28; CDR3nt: TGTGCCAGCAGTGCAGGACTGACCTACGAGCAGTACTTC; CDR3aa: CASSAGLTYEQYF
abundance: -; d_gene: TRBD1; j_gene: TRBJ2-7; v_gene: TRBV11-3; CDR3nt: TGTGCCAGCAGCTTAGAGTCAGGGGGACCCTACGAGCAGTACTTC; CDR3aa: CASSLESGGPYEQYF
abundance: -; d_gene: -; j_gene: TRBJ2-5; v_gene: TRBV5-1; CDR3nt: TGCGCCAGCAGCTACAGGGAGTTCGAGACCCAGTACTTC; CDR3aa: CASSYREFETQYF
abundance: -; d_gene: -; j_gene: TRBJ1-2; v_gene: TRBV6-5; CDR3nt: TGTGCCAGCAGCCACCCGGCGGGACGAAACTATGGCTACACCTTC; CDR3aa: CASSHPAGRNYGYTF
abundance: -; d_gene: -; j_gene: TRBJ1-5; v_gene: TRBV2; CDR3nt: TGTGCCACCGCAGGGGATGGTTATAGCAATCAGCCCCAGCATTTT; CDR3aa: CATAGDGYSNQPQHF
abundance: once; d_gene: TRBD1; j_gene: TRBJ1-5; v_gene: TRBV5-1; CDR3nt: TGCGCCAGCAGCCCCGGGACAGGGAAAGGTCAGCCCCAGCATTTT; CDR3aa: CASSPGTGKGQPQHF
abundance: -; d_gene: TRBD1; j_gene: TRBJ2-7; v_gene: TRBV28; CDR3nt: TGTGCCAGCAACCGACAGGGCAACTACGAGCAGTACTTC; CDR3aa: CASNRQGNYEQYF
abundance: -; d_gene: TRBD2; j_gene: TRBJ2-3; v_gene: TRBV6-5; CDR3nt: TGTGCCAGCAGTTACACTAGCGGGAGGGTTAGGGATACGCAGTATTTT; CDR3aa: CASSYTSGRVRDTQYF
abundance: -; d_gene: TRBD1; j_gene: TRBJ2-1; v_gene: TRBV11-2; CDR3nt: TGTGCCAGCAGCTTCGGGACAGGGTCAAAGTATGAGCAGTTCTTC; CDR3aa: CASSFGTGSKYEQFF
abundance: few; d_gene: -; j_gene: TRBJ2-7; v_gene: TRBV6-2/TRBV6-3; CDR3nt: TGTGCCAGCAGTTTCCGGGGTCTGGCCAACTACGAGCAGTACTTC; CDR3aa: CASSFRGLANYEQYF
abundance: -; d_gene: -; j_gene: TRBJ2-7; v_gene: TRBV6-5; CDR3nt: TGTGCCAGCAGCCTCCCGGAGGGGAAGCAGTACTTC; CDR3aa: CASSLPEGKQYF
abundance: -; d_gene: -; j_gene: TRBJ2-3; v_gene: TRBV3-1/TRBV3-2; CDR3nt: TGTGCCAGCAGCCAATCTTTACGCGGGAAGACAGATACGCAGTATTTT; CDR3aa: CASSQSLRGKTDTQYF
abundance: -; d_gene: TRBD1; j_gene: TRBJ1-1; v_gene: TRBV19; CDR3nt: TGTGCCAGTAGCCAACGGACAGGGGTGGCCGGGGAAGCTTTCTTT; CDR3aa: CASSQRTGVAGEAFF
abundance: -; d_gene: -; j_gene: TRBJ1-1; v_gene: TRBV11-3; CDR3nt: TGTGCCAGCAGCTTACGGAGTACTGAAGCTTTCTTT; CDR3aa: CASSLRSTEAFF
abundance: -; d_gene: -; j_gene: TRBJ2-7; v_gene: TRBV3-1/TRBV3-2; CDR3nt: TGTGCCAGCAGCCGGCCAGGAAGAGCGGGCAGCTACGAGCAGTACTTC; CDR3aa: CASSRPGRAGSYEQYF
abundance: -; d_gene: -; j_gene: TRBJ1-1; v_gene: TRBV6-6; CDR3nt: TGTGCCAGCACCCTCCTCAGGGGAACTGAAGCTTTCTTT; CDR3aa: CASTLLRGTEAFF
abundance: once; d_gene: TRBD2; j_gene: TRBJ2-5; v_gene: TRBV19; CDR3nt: TGTGCCAGTAGTACAGGTCTAGGGGGGACTAGGGAGACCCAGTACTTC; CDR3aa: CASSTGLGGTRETQYF